This TCR beta chain originates from a study of blood T cells in healthy people across ages. The V gene's germline CDR1 is SGHTA and CDR2 FQGNSA. CDR3 length equals 16 residues. V dropped 2 bases and J dropped 4; count of bases not matched to a gene: 3. Study-level points and caveats: The study regarded diversity estimates from one million T cells as underestimates.

With a J-beta primer mix and a sample-barcoded 5' primer, a second PCR ran roughly 6 to 12 cycles. Each CDR3 protein gets one entry after TCRdb re-called the 5' RACE reads with MiXCR. The sample carries 1.5 million to 2 million distinct CDR3 sequences, 25% to 30% recorded once. This clonotype appeared once. Its matching antigen is unknown. This receptor was taken from a woman in her 30s in good health. Sequencing was carried out using blood. The chain employs TRBV7-2 and TRBJ2-2; 11 bases are shared with TRBD1. Here the CDR3 DNA reads TGTGCCAGCAGCTTACAGGGGACAGGGGGCACCGGGGAGCTGTTTTTT. This gives the protein CASSLQGTGGTGELFF.